These T cell receptor beta chains were read from a single sample in a study of technical replicates of blood from a few donors. The protocol was immunoSEQ multiplex PCR, while the TCRdb copy is restricted to in-frame clones and leaves out a portion. The sample yields roughly 87,000 clones, just under 95% seen once. The sample comprised T cells isolated from PBMCs. The receptors come from a human donor in good health. CDR3s include the opening cysteine and the closing phenylalanine or tryptophan. The order of the fields is J gene, D gene, V gene, clone size, CDR3 DNA, CDR3 protein. D genes are given only for firm matches. Size is omitted from some rows. Given values are once, few, many or a class for expanded clones.

J: TRBJ2-1; D: -; V: TRBV4-1; size: -; DNA: TGCGCCAGCAGCCAGAATCCGACTAGTACGGGGTACAATGAGCAGTTCTTC; CDR3: CASSQNPTSTGYNEQFF
J: TRBJ1-1; D: -; V: TRBV2; size: -; DNA: TGTGCCAGCAGGGACAGTCCCGGGGACACTGAAGCTTTCTTT; CDR3: CASRDSPGDTEAFF
J: TRBJ2-7; D: TRBD2; V: TRBV5-4; size: once; DNA: TGTGCCAGCAGCTTGTGGACTAGCGGGGACTCGGGGGAGCAGTACTTC; CDR3: CASSLWTSGDSGEQYF
J: TRBJ1-2; D: TRBD1; V: TRBV19; size: -; DNA: TGTGCCAGTAGTATGCAGACAGGGGCCTATGGCTACACCTTC; CDR3: CASSMQTGAYGYTF
J: TRBJ1-2; D: -; V: TRBV9; size: -; DNA: TGTGCCAGCAGCGCCAGCCGCGGAGATGGCTACACCTTC; CDR3: CASSASRGDGYTF
J: TRBJ1-4; D: TRBD1; V: TRBV19; size: once; DNA: TGTGCCAGTAGGACAGGGATAACAACTAATGAAAAACTGTTTTTT; CDR3: CASRTGITTNEKLFF
J: TRBJ2-2; D: TRBD2; V: TRBV18; size: -; DNA: TGTGCCAGCTCACCGCTCTCTCGGGGGGCCGGGGAGCTGTTTTTT; CDR3: CASSPLSRGAGELFF
J: TRBJ2-3; D: -; V: TRBV6-5; size: -; DNA: TGTGCCAGCAGTCGGAGAGATACGCAGTATTTT; CDR3: CASSRRDTQYF
J: TRBJ1-5; D: -; V: TRBV28; size: -; DNA: TGTGCCAGCAGCAGGTGGAGCAATCAGCCCCAGCATTTT; CDR3: CASSRWSNQPQHF
J: TRBJ2-2; D: -; V: TRBV6-4; size: -; DNA: TGTGCCAGCAGTGATAGCGGATTGAACACCGGGGAGCTGTTTTTT; CDR3: CASSDSGLNTGELFF
J: TRBJ2-7; D: -; V: TRBV7-6; size: -; DNA: TGTGCCAGCAGCTTTAACCCTAGGACGGGAGAGCAGTACTTC; CDR3: CASSFNPRTGEQYF
J: TRBJ1-5; D: -; V: TRBV4-1; size: -; DNA: TGCGCCAGCAGCCAAAAAGGGGACTATCGCGATCAGCCCCAGCATTTT; CDR3: CASSQKGDYRDQPQHF
J: TRBJ1-1; D: -; V: TRBV4-1; size: -; DNA: TGCGCCAGCAGCCAAGAAGAGGGAGCGACTGCTTTCTTT; CDR3: CASSQEEGATAFF
J: TRBJ2-3; D: -; V: TRBV7-8; size: -; DNA: TGTGCCAGCAGCTTCCCCTTAAGCACAGATACGCAGTATTTT; CDR3: CASSFPLSTDTQYF
J: TRBJ2-1; D: TRBD1; V: TRBV5-1; size: -; DNA: TGCGCCAGCAGCATACGGACAGGGGTCGTATACAATGAGCAGTTCTTC; CDR3: CASSIRTGVVYNEQFF
J: TRBJ1-2; D: TRBD1; V: TRBV5-4; size: -; DNA: TGTGCCAGCAGCTCGACAGGGATAGTGGGGGACGGGGTTGACTATGGCTACACCTTC; CDR3: CASSSTGIVGDGVDYGYTF
J: TRBJ1-1; D: TRBD1; V: TRBV29-1; size: -; DNA: TGCAGCGTTGAGAGGGGACAGGGCCTAAAAGCTTTCTTT; CDR3: CSVERGQGLKAFF
J: TRBJ1-5; D: -; V: TRBV10-1; size: -; DNA: TGCGCCAGCAGTGAGCTTCGAGGCGAGCCCCAGCATTTT; CDR3: CASSELRGEPQHF
J: TRBJ1-2; D: -; V: TRBV6-5; size: -; DNA: TGTGCCAGCAGACCCGACATAAGCCTTGTATATGGCTACACCTTC; CDR3: CASRPDISLVYGYTF
J: TRBJ2-7; D: -; V: TRBV10-1; size: -; DNA: TGCGCCAGCAGTAAGGGAGGCAACACCTACGAGCAGTACTTC; CDR3: CASSKGGNTYEQYF
J: TRBJ2-7; D: TRBD1; V: TRBV27; size: once; DNA: TGTGCCAGCAGCCCCGGGACAGGCTACTACGAGCAGTACTTC; CDR3: CASSPGTGYYEQYF
J: TRBJ2-7; D: TRBD1; V: TRBV4-1; size: -; DNA: TGCGCCAGCAGCGCGGGACAGGGGTCCTACGAGCAGTACTTC; CDR3: CASSAGQGSYEQYF
J: TRBJ1-5; D: TRBD1; V: TRBV5-1; size: -; DNA: TGCGCCAGCAGCCCCCAGGGGGGCGGCAATCAGCCCCAGCATTTT; CDR3: CASSPQGGGNQPQHF
J: TRBJ2-3; D: -; V: TRBV5-1; size: -; DNA: TGCGCCAGCAGTCCGGAGGGGTCCGGGAGCCCAGATACGCAGTATTTT; CDR3: CASSPEGSGSPDTQYF
J: TRBJ2-1; D: -; V: TRBV29-1; size: -; DNA: TGCAGCGTTGGCAAAGGGTCCGGGCGAGGGAATAATGAGCAGTTCTTC; CDR3: CSVGKGSGRGNNEQFF
J: TRBJ1-1; D: TRBD1; V: TRBV9; size: -; DNA: TGTGCCAGCAGCGTCTCGGGACAGCTCAGAGCTTTCTTT; CDR3: CASSVSGQLRAFF
J: TRBJ1-3; D: -; V: TRBV27; size: -; DNA: TGTGCCAGCAGTCCGCAGTGGTCTGGAAACACCATATATTTT; CDR3: CASSPQWSGNTIYF
J: TRBJ2-1; D: TRBD1; V: TRBV27; size: -; DNA: TGTGCCAGCACCGTAGGACAGGGTGGATACAATGAGCAGTTCTTC; CDR3: CASTVGQGGYNEQFF
J: TRBJ2-3; D: -; V: TRBV19; size: -; DNA: TGTGCCAGTAGTATCATTGGCAGCACAGATACGCAGTATTTT; CDR3: CASSIIGSTDTQYF
J: TRBJ1-2; D: TRBD1; V: TRBV10-3; size: -; DNA: TGTGCCATGTCCGGGACAGGATACTCTAACTATGGCTACACCTTC; CDR3: CAMSGTGYSNYGYTF
J: TRBJ2-3; D: -; V: TRBV29-1; size: -; DNA: TGCAGCGTTGAAGATAACCAGGGCACAGATACGCAGTATTTT; CDR3: CSVEDNQGTDTQYF
J: TRBJ2-3; D: -; V: TRBV27; size: -; DNA: TGTGCCAGCAGAGCTTTTCGGGGGACCACAGATACGCAGTATTTT; CDR3: CASRAFRGTTDTQYF
J: TRBJ1-5; D: TRBD1; V: TRBV16; size: -; DNA: TGTGCCAGCAGCCACCCAGGACAGGGGGGATATCAGCCCCAGCATTTT; CDR3: CASSHPGQGGYQPQHF